This T cell receptor beta chain was profiled in a study of regulatory T cells in long-lasting Graves disease. In the study overall: Those Graves' patients who were newly diagnosed had been on antithyroid drugs under 3 months.

Time point noted: newly diagnosed GD, antithyroid drugs for less than 3 months. Isolated PBMC RNA provided the starting material for the TCR library. Graves' disease diagnoses used American Thyroid Association guidelines. Assembly of TCR beta libraries relied on iRepertoire HTBI primers together with Arm-PCR of CDR3 regions. Original processing methods: Samples jointly harbored 60 to 65 TRBV and about 13 TRBJ segments. A single record per CDR3 protein comes from TCRdb applying MiXCR to the multiplex PCR reads. The V and J calls come from TCRdb's annotation, not from the publication. This table holds roughly 420,000 distinct CDR3 sequences, 15% to 19% found once. This clonotype was seen only a few times. Material: peripheral blood mononuclear cells (PBMCs), obtained at new diagnosis, from a patient treated with antithyroid drugs. This clonotype originated in a female donor with Graves disease.

DNA for the CDR3: TGTGCCAGTAGTCCCACCCAAGGATTTGGTGGCTACACCTTC. Its protein is CASSPTQGFGGYTF. The rearrangement uses TRBV19 and TRBJ1-2; D not resolved. The CDR3 loop spans 14 amino acids. Deletions cut 5 bases from V and 7 bases from J, with 17 bases between. Germline assignment: CDR1 LNHDA and CDR2 SQIVND (reference sequence).